A selection of T cell receptor beta chains follows, all from one sample in a study of T cell repertoires in cytomegalovirus infection. TCRdb processed the reads anew with MiXCR; each CDR3 protein has one entry. The sample includes about 400,000 distinct CDR3 sequences, around 18% of them seen just once. The sequenced material came from PBMCs. Source of these receptors: a human donor in good health (CMV status not recorded). Some clones in this sample may be carry-over from other donors' samples. CDR3s include the opening cysteine and the closing phenylalanine or tryptophan. The order of the fields is clone size, V gene, J gene, D gene, CDR3 DNA, CDR3 protein. A D gene is named only where the DNA matches it firmly. Rows give clone size only sometimes, using once, few, many, or a class for an expanded clone.

.	TRBV28	TRBJ1-5	TRBD1	TGTGCCAGCAGTCCCAGGGACAGGGGAAATCAGCCCCAGCATTTT	CASSPRDRGNQPQHF
few	TRBV5-4	TRBJ2-3	.	TGTGCCAGCAGCTTGGAGTTAAGGACTACCTCCACAGATACGCAGTATTTT	CASSLELRTTSTDTQYF
few	TRBV2	TRBJ2-1	TRBD2	TGTGCCAGCAATCGGGAGGGCTCCTACAATGAGCAGTTCTTC	CASNREGSYNEQFF
many	TRBV7-2	TRBJ2-7	TRBD2	TGTGCCAGCAGCATTCCGGGACTAGCCTACGAGCAGTACTTC	CASSIPGLAYEQYF
.	TRBV7-9	TRBJ2-7	.	TGTGCCAGCAGCGCTCACCCCTACGAGCAGTACTTC	CASSAHPYEQYF
.	TRBV20-1	TRBJ2-5	.	TGCAGTGCTAGCGGAGGCGAGAGGACCCAGTACTTC	CSASGGERTQYF
.	TRBV7-8	TRBJ2-5	TRBD2	TGTGCCAGCAGCTTAGCGTCAAGACTAGCGGGTGAGACCCAGTACTTC	CASSLASRLAGETQYF
many	TRBV7-9	TRBJ2-4	.	TGTGCCAGCAGCTTAGTTCGGGGTTGGAACATTCAGTACTTC	CASSLVRGWNIQYF
many	TRBV11-2	TRBJ1-1	.	TGTGCCAGCAGCTTATCCCATACTGAAGCTTTCTTT	CASSLSHTEAFF
few	TRBV19	TRBJ2-1	TRBD1	TGTGCCAGTAGTATCTCTACAGGGGGCGCTTACAATGAGCAGTTCTTC	CASSISTGGAYNEQFF
few	TRBV29-1	TRBJ2-7	.	TGCAGCGCCTCTAAAAACTACGAGCAGTACTTC	CSASKNYEQYF
many	TRBV7-2	TRBJ2-5	.	TGTGCCAGCACCCCGCGGGCCCTTCAAGAGACCCAGTACTTC	CASTPRALQETQYF
many	TRBV7-2	TRBJ2-7	.	TGTGCCAGCAGCTTAGGACTCCTCGGGGAGCAGTACTTC	CASSLGLLGEQYF
few	TRBV5-5	TRBJ1-6	.	TGTGCCAGCAGCCCCCGCCCGCGGCAGCAGAATTCACCCCTCCACTTT	CASSPRPRQQNSPLHF
few	TRBV6-1	TRBJ2-7	.	TGTGCCAGCACTATTCCCTCCTACGAGCAGTACTTC	CASTIPSYEQYF
many	TRBV7-2	TRBJ2-3	.	TGTGCCAGCAGCCCCCGCCCGGGGCTTCGCACAGATACGCAGTATTTT	CASSPRPGLRTDTQYF
few	TRBV6-2/TRBV6-3	TRBJ2-7	.	TGTGCCAGCAGTTCCCCGGCTAGCAGACTATACGAGCAGTACTTC	CASSSPASRLYEQYF
few	TRBV6-6	TRBJ2-5	TRBD1	TGTGCCAGCAGTTACGGCCGGACAGGGGGCCAAGAGACCCAGTACTTC	CASSYGRTGGQETQYF
.	TRBV20-1	TRBJ2-4	.	TGCAGTGCCAGACTGGGGGGAGACATTCAGTACTTC	CSARLGGDIQYF
few	TRBV5-1	TRBJ1-4	.	TGCGCCAGCAGCTTGTCCACAGGCGGAGGGAATGAAAAACTGTTTTTT	CASSLSTGGGNEKLFF
.	TRBV7-9	TRBJ2-7	TRBD2	TGTGCCAGCAGCTTCGAAACCGGGCTAGCGGGGTACGAGCAGTACTTC	CASSFETGLAGYEQYF
few	TRBV19	TRBJ1-5	TRBD1	TGTGCCAGTGTGACTAGCCCCGGCCAACAGGGGTTTAACAATCAGCCCCAGCATTTT	CASVTSPGQQGFNNQPQHF
few	TRBV24-1	TRBJ2-5	.	TGTGCCACCAGTGATTTCACTACAGGCGGGACCCAGTACTTC	CATSDFTTGGTQYF
few	TRBV7-8	TRBJ2-5	.	TGTGCCAGCAGCTTCGGCCCCCGCAAGACCCAGTACTTC	CASSFGPRKTQYF
many	TRBV25-1	TRBJ1-5	.	TGTGCCAGCAGTGCCTCAGATCTCAATCAGCCCCAGCATTTT	CASSASDLNQPQHF
.	TRBV7-2	TRBJ1-1	.	TGTGCCAGCAGCTTGATGCAGGGGATAGCTTTCTTT	CASSLMQGIAFF
few	TRBV29-1	TRBJ2-1	.	TGCAGCGTGTCTACGATAGAACCCAATAAGCAGTTCTTC	CSVSTIEPNKQFF